The 3 T cell receptor beta chains given below trace back to one sample, sequenced in a study of shared clonotypes between healthy human individuals. Generated by immunoSEQ multiplex PCR, the TCRdb table keeps only in-frame clones and is missing some. The table shows about half a million clones, with 78% occurring only once. Sequenced sample: PBMCs. The receptors shown here come from a woman between 40 and 50 years old in good health. Some clones in this sample may be carry-over from other donors' samples.

This sequence joins TRBV2 and TRBJ2-1; TRBD2 might be the D (6 bases). Germline CDR1 SNHLY, CDR2 FYNNEI. This CDR3 has 14 amino acids. V was shortened by 8 bases and J by 2 bases, with 13 bases between the two germline ends. The CDR3 nucleotides are TGTGCCAGCTTTTTCAGCGGGCCCTACAATGAGCAGTTCTTC. Its translation is CASFFSGPYNEQFF. Filled out from reference TRBV2 and TRBJ2-1, the complete variable domain reads EPEVTQTPSHQVTQMGQEVILRCVPISNHLYFYWYRQILGQKVEFLVSFYNNEISEKSEIFDDQFSVERPDGSNFTLKIRSTKLEDSAMYFCASFFSGPYNEQFFGPGTRLTVL.

Here the CDR3 reads CASSLGGELAKNIQYF. CDR3 in DNA: TGTGCCAGCAGTTTAGGGGGAGAGCTAGCCAAAAACATTCAGTACTTC. This rearrangement joins TRBV28 to TRBJ2-4; D is perhaps TRBD1 or TRBD2 (5 bases each). Trimming took 2 bases from V and 0 from J, leaving 11 bases between them. This CDR3 contains 16 residues. CDR1 and CDR2 from the germline V gene are MDHEN and SYDVKM.

This clone occurred a few times. The chain is built from TRBV18 and TRBJ2-1; 7 bases line up with TRBD2. Trimming at V came to 4 bases and at J to 4 bases, leaving 10 bases not matched to a gene. Germline V gene sequence: CDR1 KGHSH, CDR2 LQKENI. CDR3 size: 16 residues. DNA of the CDR3: TGTGCCAGCTCACGAATTCTAGCCGGGAGGTACAATGAGCAGTTCTTC. The encoded protein is CASSRILAGRYNEQFF. Full variable domain (outside the CDR3, taken from reference TRBV18 and TRBJ2-1): NAGVMQNPRHLVRRRGQEARLRCSPMKGHSHVYWYRQLPEEGLKFMVYLQKENIIDESGMPKERFSAEFPKEGPSILRIQQVVRGDSAAYFCASSRILAGRYNEQFFGPGTRLTVL.